This T cell receptor beta chain stems from a study of T-cell reconstitution after alpha-beta-depleted transplantation in children. TCRbeta library preparation incorporated unique molecular identifiers. In TCRdb, the PCR reads were re-called with MiXCR into one record per CDR3 protein. This sample has about 610,000 distinct CDR3 sequences, with roughly a tenth found just once. The sample consisted of PBMCs from the stem cell graft donor, taken from the stem cell graft. The sequence was obtained from a human donor who donated a stem cell graft to a child with acute myeloid leukemia.

DNA of the CDR3: TGTGCCAGCTCACCCTCCGACTTACAGTTCTTC. This gives the protein CASSPSDLQFF. The V call is TRBV18, the J call TRBJ2-1, with D unclear. CDR1 and CDR2 from the germline V gene are KGHSH and LQKENI. Trimming shortened V by 3 bases and J by 13 bases, and 10 bases separated the two germline ends. CDR3 size: 11 residues.